The clone carrying this TCR beta chain showed up just a few times. As it was prepared, the TCRbeta library received unique molecular identifiers. One entry per CDR3 protein results from TCRdb running MiXCR on the PCR reads. Of around 360,000 distinct CDR3 sequences listed, approximately 10% were seen once; the top ten hold approximately 2.3%. V was pared by 3 bases and J by 2 bases, with 11 bases between. The CDR3 has 14 amino acids. CDR1 is MDHEN, CDR2 SYDVKM, per germline. This entry comes from a study of T-cell reconstitution after alpha-beta-depleted transplantation in children. Sequencing used PBMCs from the stem cell graft donor, obtained from the stem cell graft. The chain couples TRBV28 to TRBJ2-7, with D unclear. This TCR derives from a human donor who donated a stem cell graft to a child with acute lymphoblastic leukemia. CDR3 nucleotide sequence: TGTGCCAGCAGTTTCGTTCGGCATACCTACGAGCAGTACTTC. Its translation: CASSFVRHTYEQYF.